The rows below give T cell receptor beta chains drawn from one sample of a study of T cell repertoires in cytomegalovirus infection. TCRdb reprocessed the reads via MiXCR and lists one record per CDR3 protein. The sample shows fewer than 550,000 distinct CDR3 sequences, about 11% of them seen only once. The sample comprised PBMCs. The receptors originated from a human donor in good health (CMV status not recorded). Some clones in this sample may be carry-over from other donors' samples. Both conserved end residues are trimmed from each CDR3.

v_gene,len,CDR3aa
TRBV20-1,11,SPAQADGETQY
TRBV7-6,13,ASSTRDRDGNEQF
TRBV12-3/TRBV12-4,12,ASSSPGTGRNQH
TRBV10-3,13,AISESTRTGYEQY
TRBV20-1,15,SAREGSSGTAGETQY
TRBV12-3/TRBV12-4,11,ASSLRTYNEQF
TRBV7-8,13,ASSSSRRSGYEQY
TRBV5-4,10,ASSGIDYGYT
TRBV2,12,ASSFTGDGAGYT
TRBV6-2/TRBV6-3,15,ASSLIRLAGEKDEQF
TRBV6-1,14,ASSSGLGWQGYGYT
TRBV9,12,ASSDRAKNSPLH
TRBV20-1,12,SARSGSSGNEQF
TRBV12-3/TRBV12-4,13,ASSFHGQGGNEQF
TRBV7-8,14,ASSPRAGQGANEQF
TRBV2,13,ASLSGLPNTGELF
TRBV7-8,9,ASSLGGPLH
TRBV9,16,ASSVGGGLRTGTDTQY
TRBV6-4,13,ASSPSAGRGNEQF
TRBV5-8,14,ASTRGTAPRVNEQF
TRBV6-1,16,ASNPGRGMRYITIEQY
TRBV5-6,12,ASSFREINYGYT
TRBV27,10,ASSTGRDGYT
TRBV18,11,ASSQGGSDEQF
TRBV7-9,15,ASSFAGIAINNNEQF
TRBV3-1,14,ASSQDQEGMNTEAF
TRBV14,13,ASSPLPGTFGGYT
TRBV7-9,12,ASSLSTVNQPQH
TRBV7-9,14,ASSETGQGRAGELF